The entry below describes one T cell receptor (beta chain). Its target antigen remains unknown. No clone much larger than this one lies a single base away; base qualities are absent. These data come from a study of cytomegalovirus exposure and HLA in healthy donors (dated by TCRdb to the late 2010s). Study-wide context: In an earlier analysis of 550 to 750 of the donors, 276 Gb of sequence data and 90 million to 130 million unique TCR beta sequences from roughly 200 million T cells were reported. An early release that covered roughly 600 HLA-typed donors contained approximately 300 gigabases of sequencing data and 80 million or so unique TCR sequences. Of the approximately 400 genotyped donors, about 84% fell in the genetic ancestry cluster associated with self-reported Caucasian donors. The study aimed to test whether signatures of past pathogen exposure could be identified by cataloging public T cell receptors. The study used immunosequencing to profile the T cell repertoires of more than 650 subjects and linked those repertoires to cytomegalovirus serostatus. A separate validation cohort of approximately 130 different subjects was used in addition to the 666-subject first cohort. To predict cytomegalovirus infection status, the study combined high-throughput TCR immunosequencing, statistical association of individual TCRs with disease status, and machine learning. A later analysis re-analyzed previously published TCR beta repertoires from roughly 630 donors and added high-resolution HLA genotyping to study TCR occurrence patterns. Rather than drawing on any new phenotypic data, the later analysis identified candidate immune exposures from TCR beta sequences and the way those sequences occurred across donors. In an earlier analysis of a few hundred of the donors, high-throughput TCR beta sequencing was used to judge whether each TCR beta V gene segment behaved as functional or pseudogenic. Donor age, sex, ethnicity and CMV serostatus were collected together with the repertoire data. A later genetic analysis used genome-wide SNP genotypes for about three fifths of the 666 donors, treating that subset as a discovery cohort. Every repertoire in the discovery cohort had been generated on one and the same sequencing platform. HLA typing included class I and class II loci at four-digit resolution. The number of typed donors differed by locus: about 629-630 for A, B, C, DRB1 and DQB1; about 520 for DQA1; 606 for DPA1; and around 450 for DPB1. A handful of DR-DQ haplotypes were treated as single units for association and clustering because of strong linkage in the cohort. Among some 410 genotyped donors of the cohort, an average of approximately 250,000 unique TCR beta nucleotide sequences were sequenced per donor, around a sixth of them non-productive. Here is what the overall study found, with its caveats: The only immune exposure information available for the cohort was CMV serostatus. In a later analysis, several top co-occurrence clusters were reported to appear linked to parvovirus B19, influenza, CMV and Epstein-Barr virus. Because HLA typing was unavailable for some donors at each locus, only the typed subset was used in association tests. In a later analysis, HLA-associated TCR beta chains showed more clonal expansion and lower generation probabilities than non-associated chains that were equally common. This cohort had only TCR beta chains sequenced, and the lack of alpha or paired-chain data limited which features could be detected. Presence/absence analyses assumed roughly uniform sequencing depth across donors, an assumption that may not hold. Because counts were too low, roughly 18 rarely observed V segments, including chromosome 9 orphons, were left out of the earlier analysis of some 640 of the donors. A later genetic analysis associated a missense DCLRE1C variant with V-gene and J-gene trimming of TCR beta chains, and an independent cohort replicated the association. A cluster of highly shared sequence variants was judged likely to be a technical artifact of the sequencing pipeline. The classifier was reported to diagnose cytomegalovirus status with high specificity and sensitivity in both the original and validation cohorts. When HLA alleles, especially DR and DQ, strongly co-occurred, TCR associations were difficult to assign to individual alleles. Linkage disequilibrium might explain the correlated functional status among segregating V segments, but an unknown experimental factor could not be excluded. In the study, some 180 TCR beta chains were listed as associated with cytomegalovirus. The authors suggested that the approach could potentially be extended to other disease states and immunological phenotypes. According to a later genetic analysis, donors in an Asian-associated ancestry cluster had fewer N-insertions in productive TCRs than the approximately 650-donor mean. In an earlier analysis of under 600 of the donors, most TCR beta V segments were observed in productive rearrangements about 90% or about 30% of the time, broadly matching IMGT annotations. At a false discovery rate of 0.05, a later analysis linked 15,000 to 20,000 TCR beta sequences to specific HLA alleles. Most TCR sequences were seen in very few donors, while some public TCRs were found in many individuals. A further reported finding was that TCR beta sequences accurately predicted the HLA-A and HLA-B alleles for most subjects in the first cohort. According to a later analysis, most CMV-associated TCR beta chains appeared to be HLA-restricted, and the HLA associations seemed to be driven largely by CMV exposure. A later analysis found that TCR association rates varied across HLA loci, with DRB1 alleles showing the most associated TCRs and HLA-C alleles the fewest. Some IMGT-functional V segments, including TRBV6-2 and TRBV6-3, could not be distinguished by the 87-base-pair reads and were therefore excluded. In vitro tests confirmed that a few of the cytomegalovirus-associated TCR beta chains recognize cytomegalovirus antigens.

Library preparation was by the immunoSEQ multiplex PCR assay. A mixture of 60 forward primers for TCR Vbeta segments and 13 reverse primers for TCR Jbeta segments was used in the multiplex PCR. The CDR3 region of rearranged TCR beta genes was amplified from genomic DNA by a multiplex PCR assay. On the Illumina HiSeq System, the amplified TCR beta libraries were sequenced as 87-base-pair reads. The paper's data handling went like this. A later analysis tallied around 87 million unique TCR beta chains across the 666 repertoires, and around 10 million of those chains were shared by two or more donors. Raw reads were error-corrected and collapsed into unique sequences by a nearest-neighbor algorithm in which closely related sequences were merged to remove PCR and sequencing errors. CDR3 sequences were aligned to IMGT reference sequences to assign V, D and J gene segments. For a sequence to be retained, a match of at least six nucleotides was required to both a V gene segment and a J gene segment. A rearrangement was called productive if the CDR3 had no stop codons and remained in frame with V and J, and every other rearrangement was called non-productive. Following IMGT convention, CDR3 was defined as the stretch from the second conserved V-encoded cysteine up to the conserved J-encoded phenylalanine. The earlier analysis of about 560 of the donors excluded any sequence lacking an unambiguous match to a single V gene segment. In an earlier analysis of around 600 of the donors, V segments were called functional above 56.7% productive rearrangements and were called segregating when the between-donor standard deviation exceeded 5%. A statistical classification framework was built to diagnose cytomegalovirus status from the catalog of TCR beta chain sequences. V and J gene assignment, in a later analysis, came from comparing TCR nucleotide sequences with IMGT/GENE-DB human TR gene sequences. The TCRdist pipeline was used in a later analysis to assign CDR3 sequences and most-parsimonious VDJ recombination scenarios. A later analysis defined each TCR beta chain by its CDR3 amino acid sequence plus V-gene family, and excluded reads lacking a unique V-gene family. In a later analysis, 450 to 600 highly shared, low-generation-probability nucleotide sequences were removed to address suspected cross-contamination and a sequencing artifact. For each public chain, a later analysis derived a clonal expansion index from normalized ranks of inferred template counts within each repertoire. A later analysis computed generation probabilities with a VDJ recombination model fitted to out-of-frame rearrangements, and checked the results against IGoR. A later analysis scored TCR-TCR, TCR-HLA and TCR-CMV co-occurrence with hypergeometric tests, applying a repertoire-size bias correction to TCR pairs. In a later analysis, false discovery rates were estimated by permuting HLA or CMV assignments 20 times. In a later analysis, co-occurring TCRs were grouped with DBSCAN, and TCRdist sequence similarity was added when clustering was performed within HLA-allele-positive subsets. Repertoires with fewer than 30,000 or more than 120,000 public chains, plus five repertoires with anomalous nucleotide sharing, were excluded from co-occurrence clustering. TCRdb provides this immuneACCESS table in a form limited to in-frame rearrangements. Some clones are lacking; in checked studies, under half of them reflect an unresolved V gene, and why the rest are absent is not known. The DNA gave D and trimming, while V, J and clone size come from that table. This sample lists 85,000 to 120,000 clones; around 80% were detected once. Of the sample, around 2.5% falls within the top ten clones.

CDR1 and CDR2, looked up from the germline V gene, are MNHNS and SASEGT. V is trimmed back by 0 bases and J by 10 bases, and the junction contains 8 bases that no gene match accounts for. From cysteine to phenylalanine, the CDR3 is 14 amino acids long. CDR3 DNA only is kept here, 42 bases in frame from base 1. The cohort was made up of roughly 670 healthy bone marrow donors. At the time of sampling, every cohort member was nominally healthy, though immune exposures that went unrecorded were likely present. The donor tested CMV seronegative and was one of the 352 seronegative cohort members. A peripheral blood sample was provided by each donor, and peripheral blood mononuclear cells were used for TCR beta sequencing. Genomic DNA was extracted from the blood cell samples with the Qiagen DNeasy Blood Extraction Kit.

The sequence derives from a man aged 35-49 years in good health and CMV-seronegative. This chain joins TRBV6-1 to TRBJ1-1, with 7 bases aligning to TRBD1. Material for sequencing was PBMCs. The encoded CDR3 is CASSEAPPTGPAFF. The DNA sequence follows: TGTGCCAGCAGTGAAGCCCCCCCGACAGGGCCAGCTTTCTTT.